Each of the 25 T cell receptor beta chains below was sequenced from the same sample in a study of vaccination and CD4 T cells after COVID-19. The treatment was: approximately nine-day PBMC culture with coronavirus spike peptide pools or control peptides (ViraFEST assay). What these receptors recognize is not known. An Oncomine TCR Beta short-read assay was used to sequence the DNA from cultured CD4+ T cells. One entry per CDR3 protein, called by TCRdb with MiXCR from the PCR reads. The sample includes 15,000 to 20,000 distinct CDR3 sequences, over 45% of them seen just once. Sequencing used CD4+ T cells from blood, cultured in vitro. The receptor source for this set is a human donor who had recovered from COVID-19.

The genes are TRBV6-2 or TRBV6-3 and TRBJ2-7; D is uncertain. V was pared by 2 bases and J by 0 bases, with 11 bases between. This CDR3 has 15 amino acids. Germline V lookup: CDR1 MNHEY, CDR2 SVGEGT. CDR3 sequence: CASSYATLSSYEQYF. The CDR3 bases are TGTGCCAGCAGTTACGCCACCTTGAGCTCCTACGAGCAGTACTTC.

The DNA for the CDR3 is TGTGCCAGCAGCCCCGGGAGGGGGCGTATCTATGAGCAGTTCTTC. Amino acid sequence: CASSPGRGRIYEQFF. The J gene is TRBJ2-1, the V gene TRBV7-2, with D maybe TRBD2 (8 bases). Trimming pared 5 bases from V and 8 bases from J, leaving 19 bases between. Germline V gene sequence: CDR1 SGHTA, CDR2 FQGNSA. CDR3 length equals 15 residues.

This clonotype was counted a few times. The CDR3 loop is CASSLAQGGTEAFF. As DNA, the CDR3 is TGTGCCAGCAGCTTAGCGCAGGGGGGAACTGAAGCTTTCTTT. The chain couples TRBV7-6 to TRBJ1-1, with 7 bases identical to TRBD1. CDR3 length equals 14 residues. V shed 0 bases and J 5 bases; nucleotides not matched to a gene: 3. The germline gives CDR1 SGHVS, CDR2 FNYEAQ.

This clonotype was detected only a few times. The CDR3 spells CASSYQGGLGNQPQHF. Here the CDR3 DNA reads TGTGCCAGCAGTTACCAAGGAGGACTGGGCAATCAGCCCCAGCATTTT. The chain has TRBV6-2 or TRBV6-3 and TRBJ1-5; D gene uncertain. Germline values: CDR1 MNHEY, CDR2 SVGEGT. This CDR3 is built from 16 residues. The germline V and J ends were trimmed by 2 bases and 2 bases, with 13 bases remaining between them.

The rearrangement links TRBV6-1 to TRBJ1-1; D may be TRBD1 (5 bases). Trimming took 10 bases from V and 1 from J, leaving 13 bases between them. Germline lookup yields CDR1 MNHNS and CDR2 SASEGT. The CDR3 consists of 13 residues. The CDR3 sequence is CAIWDLENTEAFF. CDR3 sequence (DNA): TGTGCCATCTGGGACCTGGAGAACACTGAAGCTTTCTTT.

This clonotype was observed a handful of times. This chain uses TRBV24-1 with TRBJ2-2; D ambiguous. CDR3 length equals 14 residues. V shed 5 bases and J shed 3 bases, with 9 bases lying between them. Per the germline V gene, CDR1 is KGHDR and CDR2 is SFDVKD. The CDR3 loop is CATSGSGDTGELFF. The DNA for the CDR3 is TGTGCCACCAGTGGCTCAGGCGACACCGGGGAGCTGTTTTTT.

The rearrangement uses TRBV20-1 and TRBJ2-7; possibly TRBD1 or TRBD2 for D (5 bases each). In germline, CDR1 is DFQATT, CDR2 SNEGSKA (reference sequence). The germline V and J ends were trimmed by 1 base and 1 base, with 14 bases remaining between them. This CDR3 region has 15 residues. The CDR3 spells CSARGLRDPSYEQYF. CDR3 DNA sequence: TGCAGTGCTAGAGGCCTCCGGGACCCGTCCTACGAGCAGTACTTC.

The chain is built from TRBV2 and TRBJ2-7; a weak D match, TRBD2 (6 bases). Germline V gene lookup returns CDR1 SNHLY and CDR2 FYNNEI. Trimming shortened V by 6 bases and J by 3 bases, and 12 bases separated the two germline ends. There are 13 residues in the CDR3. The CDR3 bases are TGTGCCAGCAGCCTCGACGGGAGCTACGAGCAGTACTTC. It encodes CASSLDGSYEQYF.

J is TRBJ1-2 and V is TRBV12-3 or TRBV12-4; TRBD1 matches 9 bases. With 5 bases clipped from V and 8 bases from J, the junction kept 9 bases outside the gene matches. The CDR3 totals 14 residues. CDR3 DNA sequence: TGTGCCAGCAGTACCGGACAGGGGAAAATAGGCTACACCTTC. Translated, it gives CASSTGQGKIGYTF.

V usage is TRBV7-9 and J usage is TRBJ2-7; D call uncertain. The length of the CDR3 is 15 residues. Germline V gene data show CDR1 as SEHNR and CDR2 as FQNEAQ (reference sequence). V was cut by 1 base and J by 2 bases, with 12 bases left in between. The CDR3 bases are TGTGCCAGCAGCTTAGGGGTGGGGATTACCTACGAGCAGTACTTC. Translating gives CASSLGVGITYEQYF.

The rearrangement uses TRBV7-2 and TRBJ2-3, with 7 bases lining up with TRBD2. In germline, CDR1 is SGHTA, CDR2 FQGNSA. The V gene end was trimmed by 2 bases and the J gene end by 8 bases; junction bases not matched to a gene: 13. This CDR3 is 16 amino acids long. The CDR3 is CASSLPTAGRLGTQYF. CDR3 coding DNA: TGTGCCAGCAGCTTACCCACAGCGGGGCGCCTGGGTACGCAGTATTTT.

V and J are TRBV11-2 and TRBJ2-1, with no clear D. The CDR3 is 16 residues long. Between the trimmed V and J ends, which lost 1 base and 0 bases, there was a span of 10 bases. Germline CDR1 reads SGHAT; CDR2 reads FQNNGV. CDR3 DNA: TGTGCCAGCAGCTTAGGTGACCTCAGCTCCTACAATGAGCAGTTCTTC. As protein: CASSLGDLSSYNEQFF.

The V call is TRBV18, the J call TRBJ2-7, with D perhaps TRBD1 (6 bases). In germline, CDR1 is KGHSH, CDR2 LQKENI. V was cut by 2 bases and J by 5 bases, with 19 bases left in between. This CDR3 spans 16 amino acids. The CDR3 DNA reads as TGTGCCAGCTCACCAAGGGTAACAGGGAATCCCAACGAGCAGTACTTC. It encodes CASSPRVTGNPNEQYF.

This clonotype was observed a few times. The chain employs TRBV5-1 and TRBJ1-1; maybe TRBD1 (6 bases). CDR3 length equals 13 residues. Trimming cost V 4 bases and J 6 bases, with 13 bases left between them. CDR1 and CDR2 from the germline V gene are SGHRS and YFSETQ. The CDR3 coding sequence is TGCGCCAGCAGCCCGGGGGCACACGCTGAAGCTTTCTTT. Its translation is CASSPGAHAEAFF.

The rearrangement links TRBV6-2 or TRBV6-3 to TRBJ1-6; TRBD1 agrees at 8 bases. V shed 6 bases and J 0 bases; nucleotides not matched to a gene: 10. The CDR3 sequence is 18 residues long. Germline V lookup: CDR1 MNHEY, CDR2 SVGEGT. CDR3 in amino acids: CASSPKWTGSSYNSPLHF. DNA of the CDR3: TGTGCCAGCAGCCCTAAGTGGACAGGGAGCTCCTATAATTCACCCCTCCACTTT.

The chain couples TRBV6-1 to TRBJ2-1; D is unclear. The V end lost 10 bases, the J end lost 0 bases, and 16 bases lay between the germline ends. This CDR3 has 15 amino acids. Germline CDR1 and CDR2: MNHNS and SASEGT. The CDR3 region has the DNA TGTGCCACATCTAACGCCCTGAGCTCCTACAATGAGCAGTTCTTC. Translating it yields CATSNALSSYNEQFF.

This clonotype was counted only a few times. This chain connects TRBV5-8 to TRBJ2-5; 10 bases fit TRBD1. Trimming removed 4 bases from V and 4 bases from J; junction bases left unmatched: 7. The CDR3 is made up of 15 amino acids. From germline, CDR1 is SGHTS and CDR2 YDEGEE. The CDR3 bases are TGTGCCAGCAGCCGAGGGACAGGGGAGGCAGAGACCCAGTACTTC. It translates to CASSRGTGEAETQYF.

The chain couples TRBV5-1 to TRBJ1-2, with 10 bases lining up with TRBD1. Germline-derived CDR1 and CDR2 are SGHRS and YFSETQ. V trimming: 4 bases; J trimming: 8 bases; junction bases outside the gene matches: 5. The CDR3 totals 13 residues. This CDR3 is CASSPGQGEGYTF. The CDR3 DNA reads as TGCGCCAGCAGCCCAGGACAGGGGGAAGGCTACACCTTC.

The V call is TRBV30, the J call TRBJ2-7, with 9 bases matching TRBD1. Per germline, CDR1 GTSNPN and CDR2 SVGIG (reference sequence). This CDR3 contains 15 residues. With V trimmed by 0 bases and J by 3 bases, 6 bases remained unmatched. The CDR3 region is CAWSVPGQGYYEQYF. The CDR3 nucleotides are TGTGCCTGGAGTGTACCCGGACAGGGGTACTACGAGCAGTACTTC.

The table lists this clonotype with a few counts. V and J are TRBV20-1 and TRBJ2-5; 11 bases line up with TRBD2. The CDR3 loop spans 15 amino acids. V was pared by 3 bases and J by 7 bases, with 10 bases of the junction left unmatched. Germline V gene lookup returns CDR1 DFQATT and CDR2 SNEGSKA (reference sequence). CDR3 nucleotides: TGCAGTGCTAGGTCGGGACTAGCGGACGGACGGACCCAGTACTTC. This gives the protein CSARSGLADGRTQYF.

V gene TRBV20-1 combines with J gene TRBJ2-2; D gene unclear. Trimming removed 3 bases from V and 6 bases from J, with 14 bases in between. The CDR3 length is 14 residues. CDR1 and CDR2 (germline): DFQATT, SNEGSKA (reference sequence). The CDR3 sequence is CSASTQAQAGELFF. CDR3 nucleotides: TGCAGTGCTAGTACTCAGGCCCAGGCCGGGGAGCTGTTTTTT.

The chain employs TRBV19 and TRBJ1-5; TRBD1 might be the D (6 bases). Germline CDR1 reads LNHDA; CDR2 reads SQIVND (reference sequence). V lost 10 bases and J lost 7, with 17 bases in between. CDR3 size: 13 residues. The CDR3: CATSIAGGQPQHF. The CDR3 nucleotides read TGTGCCACCTCGATCGCTGGGGGCCAGCCCCAGCATTTT.

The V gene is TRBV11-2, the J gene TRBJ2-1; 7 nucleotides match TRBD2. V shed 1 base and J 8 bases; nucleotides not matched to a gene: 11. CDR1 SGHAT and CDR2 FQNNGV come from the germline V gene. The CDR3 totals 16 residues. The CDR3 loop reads CASSLGAGTMIDEQFF. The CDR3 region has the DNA TGTGCCAGCAGCTTAGGGGCCGGGACTATGATCGATGAGCAGTTCTTC.

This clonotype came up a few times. This CDR3 is CAIRQGSTSDTQYF. The CDR3 nucleotides read TGTGCCATCAGACAGGGGAGTACATCAGATACGCAGTATTTT. The chain recombines TRBV10-3 with TRBJ2-3, with 7 nucleotides matching TRBD1. CDR3 length: 14 amino acids. Germline lookup yields CDR1 ENHRY and CDR2 SYGVKD. V trimming: 6 bases; J trimming: 4 bases; junction bases outside the gene matches: 7.

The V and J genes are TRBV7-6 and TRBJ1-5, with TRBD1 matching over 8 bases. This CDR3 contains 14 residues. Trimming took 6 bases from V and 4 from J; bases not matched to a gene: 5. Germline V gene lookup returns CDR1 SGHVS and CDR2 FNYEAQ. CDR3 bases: TGTGCCAGCAGTTCCGGGACAGGTAATCAGCCCCAGCATTTT. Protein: CASSSGTGNQPQHF.